The source of this TCR beta chain is a study of blood T cells in healthy people across ages. Study-level information: Per two T cells, template switching captured roughly one barcoded beta molecule. Study results and limitations: Unsorted PBMC input precluded a conclusive naive versus antigen-experienced comparison.

With a J-beta primer mix and a sample-barcoded 5' primer, a second PCR ran about 7 to 12 cycles. TCRdb re-called the 5' RACE reads with MiXCR, one entry per CDR3 protein. The profile shows about 730,000 distinct CDR3 sequences, roughly 44% of them singletons. The CDR3 has 14 residues. Germline V gives CDR1 SNHLY, CDR2 FYNNEI. V was cut by 7 bases and J by 4 bases, with 17 bases left in between. In the case of this clonotype: Its antigen is unidentified.

The sequence derives from a woman aged 60-75 years in good health. V and J are TRBV2 and TRBJ2-7; maybe TRBD2 (5 bases). Material for sequencing was blood. The CDR3 nucleotides are TGTGCCAGCAACGTCGAACTAGTTGGATACGAGCAGTACTTC. It encodes CASNVELVGYEQYF.